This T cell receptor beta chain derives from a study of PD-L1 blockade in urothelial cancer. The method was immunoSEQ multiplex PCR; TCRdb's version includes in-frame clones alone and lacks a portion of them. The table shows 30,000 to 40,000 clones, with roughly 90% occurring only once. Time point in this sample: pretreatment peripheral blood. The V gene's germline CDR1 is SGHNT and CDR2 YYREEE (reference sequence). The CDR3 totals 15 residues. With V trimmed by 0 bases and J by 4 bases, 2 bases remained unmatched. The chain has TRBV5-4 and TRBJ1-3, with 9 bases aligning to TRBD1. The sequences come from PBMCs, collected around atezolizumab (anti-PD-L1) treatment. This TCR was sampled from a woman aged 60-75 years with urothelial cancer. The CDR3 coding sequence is TGTGCCAGCAGCTTGGACAGGGGGCTCGGAAACACCATATATTTT. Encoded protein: CASSLDRGLGNTIYF. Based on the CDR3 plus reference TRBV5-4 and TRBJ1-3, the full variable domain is ETGVTQSPTHLIKTRGQQVTLRCSSQSGHNTVSWYQQALGQGPQFIFQYYREEENGRGNFPPRFSGLQFPNYSSELNVNALELDDSALYLCASSLDRGLGNTIYFGEGSWLTVV.